Included here is one T cell receptor (beta chain) sequence, with context. The sample is drawn from a study of blood T cell repertoires in COVID-19. TCRdb's copy holds only in-frame clones and misses some; the assay was immunoSEQ multiplex PCR. The sample holds approximately 90,000 clones, around 84% seen once. This CDR3 contains 14 residues. With 5 bases removed from V and 8 bases from J, the gap between germline ends came to 18 bases. The germline V gene encodes CDR1 SGHNT and CDR2 YYREEE (reference sequence). The rearrangement uses TRBV5-4 and TRBJ2-3, with D maybe TRBD1 (6 bases). Sequences were obtained from peripheral blood. This receptor was taken from an elderly man with acute or convalescent COVID-19. For the CDR3, the DNA is TGTGCCAGCAGTCCTCGCACCACACAGGGTACGCAGTATTTT. Translating it yields CASSPRTTQGTQYF.